Sequencing of this T cell receptor beta chain was carried out in a study of blood T cell repertoires in COVID-19. Across the whole study: The study drew acute and convalescent COVID-19 samples from the United States, Italy and Spain. Sources were T cells, B-cell-depleted T cells, or PBMCs; the material itself was cDNA or gDNA.

Authors' analysis steps: Nucleated cell counts were estimated from reference gene primer amplification. The table came from immunoSEQ multiplex PCR; TCRdb's copy has only in-frame clones and leaves some out. V and J calls plus clone size are reproduced from that table; the DNA served to infer D and trimming. The repertoire holds some 270,000 clones, 89% seen once, with 4% to 5% in the top ten. This CDR3 is built from 13 residues. V was cut by 3 bases and J by 7 bases, with 13 bases left in between. This clone was picked up one time. The sequence came from a woman in her forties who had recovered from COVID-19. The specimen sequenced was peripheral blood. J is TRBJ2-7 and V is TRBV12-3 or TRBV12-4; the D gene is possibly TRBD2 (6 bases). CDR3 nucleotides: TGTGCCAGCAGTTTGTTCGGGGGAAGGGAGCAGTACTTC. Amino acids: CASSLFGGREQYF.